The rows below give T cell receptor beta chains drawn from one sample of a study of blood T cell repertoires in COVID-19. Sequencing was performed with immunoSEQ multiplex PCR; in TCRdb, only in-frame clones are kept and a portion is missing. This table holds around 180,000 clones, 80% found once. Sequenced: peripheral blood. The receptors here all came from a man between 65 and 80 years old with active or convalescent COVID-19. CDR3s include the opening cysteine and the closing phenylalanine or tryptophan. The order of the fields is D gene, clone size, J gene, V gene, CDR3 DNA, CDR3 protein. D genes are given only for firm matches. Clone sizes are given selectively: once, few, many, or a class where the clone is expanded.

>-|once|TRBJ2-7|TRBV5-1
TGCGCCAGCAGCCTAGAGTACGAGCAGTACTTC
CASSLEYEQYF
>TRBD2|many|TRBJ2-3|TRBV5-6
TGTGCCAGCAGCCTTAGCGGGGGGGCCTATACGCAGTATTTT
CASSLSGGAYTQYF
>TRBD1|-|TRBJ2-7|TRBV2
TGTGCCAGCGAAGGGACAGGGGGCTACGAGCAGTACTTC
CASEGTGGYEQYF
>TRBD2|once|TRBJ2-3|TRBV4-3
TGCGCCAGCAGCCAAGTGTTGGCGGGAGGCACAGATACGCAGTATTTT
CASSQVLAGGTDTQYF
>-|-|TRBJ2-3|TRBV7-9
TGTGCCAGCAGCCCCGGGTCTGGGTCAAGCACAGATACGCAGTATTTT
CASSPGSGSSTDTQYF
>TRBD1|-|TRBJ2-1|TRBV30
TGTGCCTTCTATCCGGGACAGGGGGGTAATGAGCAGTTCTTC
CAFYPGQGGNEQFF
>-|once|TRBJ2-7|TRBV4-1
TGCGCCAGCAGCCAAGATAAGGGGTACGAGCAGTACTTC
CASSQDKGYEQYF
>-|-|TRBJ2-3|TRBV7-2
TGTGCCAGCAGCTTAACAAGTTCCCGCACAGATACGCAGTATTTT
CASSLTSSRTDTQYF
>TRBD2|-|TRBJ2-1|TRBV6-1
TGTGCCAGCAGTGAGCCGGGGTCTAGCGGGAGGAATTATGAGCAGTTCTTC
CASSEPGSSGRNYEQFF
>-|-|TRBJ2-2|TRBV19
TGTGCCAGTAGTATAGAGGCAGGGCGGACCGGGGAGCTGTTTTTT
CASSIEAGRTGELFF
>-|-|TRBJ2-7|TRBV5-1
TGCGCCAGCAGAACTCGGGACACCTCCTACGAGCAGTACTTC
CASRTRDTSYEQYF
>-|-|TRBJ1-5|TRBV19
TGTGCCAGTAGTATAGTTGCGCGGGACAATCAGCCCCAGCATTTT
CASSIVARDNQPQHF
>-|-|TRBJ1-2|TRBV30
TGTGCCTGGTCAAGAAGGACAGCTAACTATGGCTACACCTTC
CAWSRRTANYGYTF
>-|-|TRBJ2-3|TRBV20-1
TGCAGTGCTAGTTACGGGGATCCGCAGTATTTT
CSASYGDPQYF
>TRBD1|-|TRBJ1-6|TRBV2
TGTGCCAGCAGTGGACAGGGTCCACTAAATTCACCCCTCCACTTT
CASSGQGPLNSPLHF
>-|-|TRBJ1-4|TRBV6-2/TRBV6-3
TGTGCCAGCAGCCCTCAGGGTGGCGAAAAACTGTTTTTT
CASSPQGGEKLFF
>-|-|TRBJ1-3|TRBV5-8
TGTGCCAGCAGCTCCCTGACAGGTTCCTCTGGAAACACCATATATTTT
CASSSLTGSSGNTIYF
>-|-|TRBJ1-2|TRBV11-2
TGTGCCAGCAGCCCCGCCGGGGGGCCGACTAACTATGGCTACACCTTC
CASSPAGGPTNYGYTF
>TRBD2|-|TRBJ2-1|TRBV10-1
TGCGCCAGCAGTCAGACTAGCGGGGGCCGACCAAATGAGCAGTTCTTC
CASSQTSGGRPNEQFF
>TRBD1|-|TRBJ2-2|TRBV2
TGTGCCAGCAGCGGACAGGGGCTACACACCGGGGAGCTGTTTTTT
CASSGQGLHTGELFF
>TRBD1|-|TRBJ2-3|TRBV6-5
TGTGCCAGCAGACAGGGGGCGGCATGGGCAGATACGCAGTATTTT
CASRQGAAWADTQYF
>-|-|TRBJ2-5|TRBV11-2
TGTGCCAGCAGCCGTCTGGGGGGGGCCGCAGAGACCCAGTACTTC
CASSRLGGAAETQYF
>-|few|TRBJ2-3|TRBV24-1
TGTGCCACCAGTGATGCAGAAAAGGGGGATACGCAGTATTTT
CATSDAEKGDTQYF
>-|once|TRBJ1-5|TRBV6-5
TGTGCCAGCAGTTACTCGGGCAGGGTGAACCAGCCCCAGCATTTT
CASSYSGRVNQPQHF
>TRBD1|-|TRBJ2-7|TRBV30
TGTGCCTGGAGTGAAAAGGGGCGGGACAGGAACTACGAGCAGTACTTC
CAWSEKGRDRNYEQYF
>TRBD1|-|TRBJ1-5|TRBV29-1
TGCAGCGTGCGACAGGGAAGGGAACAGCCCCAGCATTTT
CSVRQGREQPQHF
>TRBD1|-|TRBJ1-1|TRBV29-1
TGCAGCTTCCGACAGGGGGCTGACACTGAAGCTTTCTTT
CSFRQGADTEAFF
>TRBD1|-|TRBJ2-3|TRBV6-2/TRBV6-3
TGTGCCAGCAGCGCGGGACAGGCGGGAACAGATACGCAGTATTTT
CASSAGQAGTDTQYF
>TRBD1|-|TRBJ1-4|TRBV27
TGTGCCAGCAGTCCCTGGACAGGGACTGAAAAACTGTTTTTT
CASSPWTGTEKLFF
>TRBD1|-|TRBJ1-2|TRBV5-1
TGCGCCAGCAGCATCAGTACAGGGGGCTATGGCTACACCTTC
CASSISTGGYGYTF
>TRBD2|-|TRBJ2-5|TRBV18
TGTGCCAGCTCACCAAGAGGACTAGCGGGGCCTGAGAGACCCCAGTACTTC
CASSPRGLAGPERPQYF
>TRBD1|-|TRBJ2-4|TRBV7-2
TGTGCCAGCAGCTTAAGGGGTGGGACAGGGAATAGAAACATTCAGTACTTC
CASSLRGGTGNRNIQYF
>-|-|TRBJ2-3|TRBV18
TGTGCCAGCTCACCAGCGGCCACAGATACGCAGTATTTT
CASSPAATDTQYF
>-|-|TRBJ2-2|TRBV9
TGTGCCAGCAGCGTAGGGGCTACCTCCAACACCGGGGAGCTGTTTTTT
CASSVGATSNTGELFF
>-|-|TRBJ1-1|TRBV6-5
TGTGCCAGCAGCCCGGGGTCCTGGGGAGCTTTCTTT
CASSPGSWGAFF
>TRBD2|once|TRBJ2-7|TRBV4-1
TGCGCCAGCAGCCAAGATAAACTAGCGGGAGGGCAGTACTTC
CASSQDKLAGGQYF
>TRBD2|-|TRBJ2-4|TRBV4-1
TGCGCCAGCAGCCAACCTAGCGGGAGGGCCGCCATTCAGTACTTC
CASSQPSGRAAIQYF
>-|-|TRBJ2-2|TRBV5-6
TGTGCCAGCAGACCGACAGCCTCGAACACCGGGGAGCTGTTTTTT
CASRPTASNTGELFF
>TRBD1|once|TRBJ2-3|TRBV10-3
TGTGCCAGCCGGACAGGGTCGAGCACAGATACGCAGTATTTT
CASRTGSSTDTQYF
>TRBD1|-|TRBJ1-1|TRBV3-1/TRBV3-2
TGTGCCAGCAGCCCCCAGGGGGCTGGTTCTTTCTTT
CASSPQGAGSFF
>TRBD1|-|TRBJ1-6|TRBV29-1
TGCAGCGTTGTTCTAGGGGACAGTGGGTCACCCCTCCACTTT
CSVVLGDSGSPLHF
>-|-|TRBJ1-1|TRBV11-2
TGTGCCAGCAGCTTAGCAGGGAGGGATGAGGATTTCTTT
CASSLAGRDEDFF
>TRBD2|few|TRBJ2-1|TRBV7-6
TGTGCCAGCAGCTCTCTAGCGGGAGGGCCGGTGAGTGGGTACAATGAGCAGTTCTTC
CASSSLAGGPVSGYNEQFF
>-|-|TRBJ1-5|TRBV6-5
TGTGCCAGCAGCTACGACAACAATCAGCCCCAGCATTTT
CASSYDNNQPQHF
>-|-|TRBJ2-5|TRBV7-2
TGTGCCAGCAGCTCCTGGGAGTTGGAGACCCAGTACTTC
CASSSWELETQYF
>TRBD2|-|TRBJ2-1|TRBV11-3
TGTGCCAGCAGCTTAGGGACGGGAGGCCGAAATGAGCAGTTCTTC
CASSLGTGGRNEQFF
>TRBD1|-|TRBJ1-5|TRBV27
TGTGCCAGCAGTTTAGGTTACAGGGGTCAACCCCAGCATTTT
CASSLGYRGQPQHF
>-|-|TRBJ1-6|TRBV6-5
TGTGCCAGCACAACCCGTTCCAGTCAGGCACCCCTCCACTTT
CASTTRSSQAPLHF
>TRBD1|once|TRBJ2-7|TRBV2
TGTGCCAGCAATCCACAGGGGAGCGAGCAGTACTTC
CASNPQGSEQYF
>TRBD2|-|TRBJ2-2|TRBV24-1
TGTGCCACCAGCGGTCCCGGGGGGTTGAAGACCGGGGAGCTGTTTTTT
CATSGPGGLKTGELFF
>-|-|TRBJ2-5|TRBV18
TGTGCCAGCTCACCACCCTTAGAGACCCAGTACTTC
CASSPPLETQYF